This T cell receptor beta chain was documented in a study of OX40 agonist ivuxolimab in advanced cancers. Whole-study context: Patients' therapy was ivuxolimab, an antibody that acts as an agonist of OX40 (CD134).

Peripheral blood came from all dose cohorts at three timepoints. Using immunoSEQ multiplex PCR, the repertoire was profiled, and TCRdb retains in-frame clones only, with some absent. Among approximately 61,000 clones listed, roughly 90% were seen once. The sequence was collected from an adult with an advanced solid tumor such as melanoma, head and neck, liver or kidney cancer. The source was CD4+ or CD8+ T cells sorted from blood, collected in a trial of the OX40 agonist ivuxolimab.

CDR3 loop: CASSPGLAVYEQYF. In DNA, the CDR3 is TGTGCCAGCAGCCCCGGACTAGCGGTATACGAGCAGTACTTC. This sequence joins TRBV13 and TRBJ2-7; 10 positions match TRBD2. V shed 5 bases, J shed 4 bases, and the junction held 5 bases outside the gene matches. Looked up from germline, CDR1 is PRHDT and CDR2 is FYEKMQ (reference sequence). The CDR3 is 14 residues long.